The rows below give T cell receptor beta chains drawn from one sample of a study of T cell responses to AZD1222 COVID-19 vaccine. The table came from immunoSEQ multiplex PCR; TCRdb's copy has only in-frame clones and leaves some out. Here the sample spans about 140,000 clones, about 92% being singletons. The sequences come from peripheral blood, collected after recovery from COVID-19. These receptors all come from an adult who had recovered from COVID-19. Both conserved end residues are part of each CDR3. D genes are given only for firm matches. Clone size is not always given. Where it is, it says once, few, many or a class for expanded clones.

j_call v_call clone_size d_call cdr3_nt cdr3_aa
TRBJ2-3 TRBV7-9 . . TGTGCCAGCAGCTTAATAGGCGGCGACACCCTGAGCACAGATACGCAGTATTTT CASSLIGGDTLSTDTQYF
TRBJ2-7 TRBV5-1 . . TGCGCCAGCAAAGGGACGAGGACCTACGAGCAGTACTTC CASKGTRTYEQYF
TRBJ1-5 TRBV27 . . TGTGCCAGCAGTTTTTCGGGTTATAGCAATCAGCCCCAGCATTTT CASSFSGYSNQPQHF
TRBJ1-1 TRBV2 . . TGTGCCAGCAGGAATGATGTGTTGAACACTGAAGCTTTCTTT CASRNDVLNTEAFF
TRBJ1-1 TRBV6-1 . . TGTGCCAGCAGTGAGGGCAGGGGGAACACTGAAGCTTTCTTT CASSEGRGNTEAFF
TRBJ1-2 TRBV14 . TRBD1 TGTGCCAGCAGCCAAAGACAGGGACCTGGCTACACCTTC CASSQRQGPGYTF
TRBJ2-7 TRBV27 . TRBD1 TGTGCCAGCAGTCCCTCTTCGGGGACAGCCCAATACTACGAGCAGTACTTC CASSPSSGTAQYYEQYF
TRBJ2-5 TRBV10-1 once . TGCGCCAGCAGGGGCGGGGTAGGGACCCAGTACTTC CASRGGVGTQYF
TRBJ2-1 TRBV4-1 . . TGCGCCAGCAGCCAACGAGGTGCGGTCAATGAGCAGTTCTTC CASSQRGAVNEQFF
TRBJ1-6 TRBV7-8 . . TGTGCCAGCAGCCGCCTTTCCTCCTATAATTCACCCCTCCACTTT CASSRLSSYNSPLHF
TRBJ1-5 TRBV11-2 . . TGTGCCAGCAGCTTCGACAGGTATAGCAATCAGCCCCAGCATTTT CASSFDRYSNQPQHF
TRBJ1-2 TRBV5-8 once . TGTGCCAGCAGCTTGGAGACGGGCACCCCGTATGGCTACACCTTC CASSLETGTPYGYTF
TRBJ2-1 TRBV5-5 . . TGTGCCAGCAGCTTGCGGGAGCGCGCCTACAATGAGCAGTTCTTC CASSLRERAYNEQFF
TRBJ2-7 TRBV29-1 . . TGCAGCGTTGAGGGTGGGTCAGGCGAGCAGTACTTC CSVEGGSGEQYF
TRBJ1-2 TRBV29-1 . TRBD1 TGCAGCGTTCGATGGGAGGGGGCGCACAGAGGCGGCTACACCTTC CSVRWEGAHRGGYTF
TRBJ2-7 TRBV10-3 . TRBD2 TGTGCCATTCTCGGGACTAGCGGGCGATCTTCCTACGAGCAGTACTTC CAILGTSGRSSYEQYF
TRBJ1-1 TRBV5-1 . . TGCGCCAGCAGTTCTGATCCGAACACTGAAGCTTTCTTT CASSSDPNTEAFF
TRBJ2-2 TRBV10-1 . . TGCGCCAGCAGCAGGCGGAACGCCGGGGAGCTGTTTTTT CASSRRNAGELFF
TRBJ2-2 TRBV19 . . TGTGCCAGTAGTATTAACTGGGCAAACACCGGGGAGCTGTTTTTT CASSINWANTGELFF
TRBJ2-1 TRBV7-8 . TRBD2 TGTGCCAGCAGCTCCCGGGGAGGGAGGGCGGGCCCTGAGCAGTTCTTC CASSSRGGRAGPEQFF
TRBJ2-1 TRBV28 . TRBD1 TGTGCCAGCACCGATAGACGGACAGGGGGTAATGAGCAGTTCTTC CASTDRRTGGNEQFF
TRBJ1-5 TRBV6-2/TRBV6-3 . TRBD1 TGTGCCAGCAGTTACCGCGGGGACAGGGGGCAGGGCAATCAGCCCCAGCATTTT CASSYRGDRGQGNQPQHF
TRBJ2-7 TRBV10-1 . TRBD1 TGCGCCAGCAGTTTACACCGGGACAGTTACGAGCAGTACTTC CASSLHRDSYEQYF
TRBJ2-1 TRBV6-5 once . TGTGCCAGTACGGAGGTAATATATGAGCAGTTCTTC CASTEVIYEQFF
TRBJ2-1 TRBV11-2 . TRBD2 TGTGCCAGCAGCTTCGAACTAGCGGTCCCGGGTGGGCAGTTCTTC CASSFELAVPGGQFF
TRBJ2-7 TRBV5-5 . . TGTGCCAGCAGCTTGGTTGGCTACGAGCAGTACTTC CASSLVGYEQYF
TRBJ2-7 TRBV29-1 . . TGCAGCGTTGCAGGGAACTACGAGCAGTACTTC CSVAGNYEQYF
TRBJ2-1 TRBV2 . TRBD2 TGTGCCAGCCGACTAGCGGAGTCCTACAATGAGCAGTTCTTC CASRLAESYNEQFF
TRBJ2-1 TRBV2 . TRBD2 TGTGCCAGCAGTGAACCTCGAAGCGGGAGGGCCGTTTACAATGAGCAGTTCTTC CASSEPRSGRAVYNEQFF
TRBJ2-7 TRBV19 . TRBD1 TGTGCCAGTAGTTGGACAGGTGTTACCTACGAGCAGTACTTC CASSWTGVTYEQYF
TRBJ2-2 TRBV30 . TRBD2 TGTGCCTGGAGTGTAGTTCTACTAGCGGGAGGGCTCACCGGGGAGCTGTTTTTT CAWSVVLLAGGLTGELFF
TRBJ1-1 TRBV19 . . TGTGCCAGTAGTATAGGTCCGAACACTGAAGCTTTCTTT CASSIGPNTEAFF
TRBJ2-4 TRBV6-8 . . TGTGCCAATACCCCGAGGGGGGTTGATCGGGTCGACATTCAGTACTTC CANTPRGVDRVDIQYF
TRBJ2-3 TRBV19 . TRBD1 TGTGCCAGTAGGAGACAGGGGTTAGATACGCAGTATTTT CASRRQGLDTQYF
TRBJ2-4 TRBV19 . . TGTGCCAGTAGTAAGGGGGGACTTTTTTGGTACTTC CASSKGGLFWYF
TRBJ2-7 TRBV10-3 . . TGTGCCATCATGGCCACAGGGCAAGGCTCCTACGAGCAGTACTTC CAIMATGQGSYEQYF
TRBJ1-5 TRBV3-1/TRBV3-2 once TRBD1 TGTGCCAGCAGCCAAGTTCGGGACAGCCATCAGCCCCAGCATTTT CASSQVRDSHQPQHF
TRBJ1-6 TRBV5-1 . . TGCGCCAGCAGCTTGGGCCAAAATAATTCACCCCTCCACTTT CASSLGQNNSPLHF
TRBJ2-2 TRBV11-1 . . TGTGCCAGCAGCTTGGAGGGGGCCGGGGAGCTGTTTTTT CASSLEGAGELFF
TRBJ2-2 TRBV19 . TRBD1 TGTGCCAGTGGGTCACAGGGGGCAAGGGGCACCGGGGAGCTGTTTTTT CASGSQGARGTGELFF
TRBJ1-1 TRBV5-1 . TRBD1 TGCGCCAGCAGCTTCGGGACAGCTAACACTGAAGCTTTCTTT CASSFGTANTEAFF
TRBJ1-5 TRBV6-5 . . TGTGCCAGCAGGTCCTTTGTGGATCAGCCCCAGCATTTT CASRSFVDQPQHF